This T cell receptor beta chain came from a study of blood T cell repertoires in COVID-19. Study information: Collection of acute and convalescent COVID-19 samples took place in the United States, Italy and Spain. The cDNA or gDNA used as material had been derived from T cells, B-cell-depleted T cells, or PBMCs.

The repertoire was sequenced with immunoSEQ multiplex PCR; TCRdb's copy has only in-frame clones and lacks some. This table has about 88,000 clones, roughly 83% appearing once. What was sequenced was peripheral blood. The clonotype comes from a human donor in a cohort sampled during active COVID-19.

The CDR3 region has the DNA TGTGCCAGCAGCTCTCGGGGGACCCCATTCTCTGGAAACACCATATATTTT. Protein: CASSSRGTPFSGNTIYF. The chain has TRBV7-2 and TRBJ1-3; a weak D match, TRBD1 (5 bases). CDR1 is SGHTA, CDR2 FQGNSA, per germline. The CDR3 is 17 amino acids. The ends were cut back, 4 bases at V and 0 bases at J, with 16 bases in the middle.